Following are 3 T cell receptor beta chains from one sample sequenced in a study of cytotoxic CD8 clonotypes in ibrutinib-treated CLL. The table came from immunoSEQ multiplex PCR; TCRdb's copy has only in-frame clones and leaves some out. The table lists about 130,000 clones, 70% to 80% of them singletons, with about 5% in the top ten. The sample was PBMCs, taken after 24 months of ibrutinib treatment. These receptors were collected from a human donor with chronic lymphocytic leukemia.

This chain joins TRBV21-1 and TRBJ1-2; the table's D call, TRBD1, has no DNA check behind it. TRBV21-1 is assigned pseudogene status. The length of the CDR3 is 14 residues. CDR3 sequence: CASSKDGQGCGYTF. Here the CDR3 DNA reads TGTGCCAGCAGCAAAGACGGACAGGGTTGTGGCTACACCTTC.

The chain's CDR3 is CASRTGTPYEQYF. CDR3 nucleotides: TGTGCCAGCAGAACCGGGACCCCCTACGAGCAGTACTTC. The chain carries TRBV28 and TRBJ2-7; D is tentatively TRBD1 or TRBD2 (5 bases each). The germline V and J ends were trimmed by 6 bases and 2 bases, with 11 bases remaining between them. Germline CDR1 and CDR2: MDHEN and SYDVKM. The CDR3 consists of 13 residues. Variable domain in full (rest from reference TRBV28 and TRBJ2-7): DVKVTQSSRYLVKRTGEKVFLECVQDMDHENMFWYRQDPGLGLRLIYFSYDVKMKEKGDIPEGYSVSREKKERFSLILESASTNQTSMYLCASRTGTPYEQYFGPGTRLTVT.

J is TRBJ2-1 and V is TRBV11-2; D is unresolved. Germline lookup yields CDR1 SGHAT and CDR2 FQNNGV. This CDR3 region has 15 residues. The V gene lost 5 bases and the J gene lost 4 bases, with 15 bases spanning the gap. CDR3: CASSRTSPGYNEQFF. The CDR3 region has the DNA TGTGCCAGCAGCCGGACCTCCCCTGGGTACAATGAGCAGTTCTTC.